Sequencing of this TCR beta chain was carried out in a study of T-cell memory formation after mild COVID-19. This clonotype turned up a few times. The CDR3 is 15 amino acids. Germline lookup yields CDR1 MRHNA and CDR2 SNTAGT. With V trimmed by 5 bases and J by 7 bases, 5 bases remained unmatched. TCRdb reprocessed the 5' RACE reads with MiXCR, giving one entry per CDR3 protein. Of around 130,000 distinct CDR3 sequences in the sample, around a sixth were seen once. The chain joins TRBV6-4 to TRBJ2-7; TRBD2 aligns across 16 bases. The sample was PBMCs or a T cell subset sorted from them (not recorded which). This TCR came from an adult woman who had mild COVID-19 (a few samples of this study predate the infection). Cell type and time point are not known. CDR3 bases: TGTGCCAGCAGTCCCGGGACTAGCGGGAGGGGTGAGCAGTACTTC. It is translated as CASSPGTSGRGEQYF.